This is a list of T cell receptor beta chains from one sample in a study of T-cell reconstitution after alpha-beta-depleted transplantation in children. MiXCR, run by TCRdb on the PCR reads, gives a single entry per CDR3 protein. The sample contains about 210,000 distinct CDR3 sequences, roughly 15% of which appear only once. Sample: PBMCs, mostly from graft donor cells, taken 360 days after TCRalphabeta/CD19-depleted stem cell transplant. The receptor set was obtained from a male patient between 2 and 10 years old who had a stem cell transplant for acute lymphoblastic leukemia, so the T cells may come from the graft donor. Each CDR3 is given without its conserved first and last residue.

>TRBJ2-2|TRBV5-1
ASILGAENTGELF
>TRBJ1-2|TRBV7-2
ASSLVFGDSGGYT
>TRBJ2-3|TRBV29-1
SVSQGGDTQY
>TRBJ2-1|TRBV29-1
SVHGLAGGPSSYNEQF
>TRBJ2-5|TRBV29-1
SVEDRGDQETQY
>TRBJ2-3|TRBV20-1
SARGAEGRTDTQY
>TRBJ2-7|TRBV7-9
ASSESLDRRSSYEQY
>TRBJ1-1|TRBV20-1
SARGRTGWYTEAF
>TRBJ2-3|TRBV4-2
ASSRRLAGADGTDTQY
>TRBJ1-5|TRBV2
ASSAEAGDLNQPQH
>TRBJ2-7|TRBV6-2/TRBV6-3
ASSYSYRLGSYEQY
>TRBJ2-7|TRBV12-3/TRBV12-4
ASSAGGTYEQY
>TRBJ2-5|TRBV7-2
ASSQYGGQETQY